Shown below are 29 T cell receptor beta chains from a single sample sequenced in a study of T cell changes during pregnancy in multiple sclerosis. Method: immunoSEQ multiplex PCR; TCRdb's copy keeps in-frame clones and lacks some. This sample has more than 55,000 clones; just over 90% occur once, and the top ten carry about 1.5%. Sequenced material: peripheral blood, taken in the second trimester of pregnancy. These receptors originate from a female donor with multiple sclerosis, enrolled in a pregnancy study.

The CDR3 nucleotides are TGCGCCAGCAGCTTGGGGGGTTCCACTAGTAATGAGCAGTTCTTC. Protein product: CASSLGGSTSNEQFF. The J gene is TRBJ2-1, the V gene TRBV5-1, with D maybe TRBD2 (5 bases). CDR1 and CDR2 from the germline V gene are SGHRS and YFSETQ. Trimming removed 0 bases at V and 7 bases at J, with 14 bases between. The CDR3 loop spans 15 amino acids.

This sequence joins TRBV7-2 and TRBJ2-1; 10 nucleotides agree with TRBD2. The CDR3 consists of 17 residues. V shed 5 bases, J shed 4 bases, and the junction held 11 bases outside the gene matches. Germline CDR1 SGHTA, CDR2 FQGNSA. CDR3 sequence: CASSPPERGGSYNEQFF. CDR3 bases: TGTGCCAGCAGCCCCCCCGAGCGGGGGGGATCATACAATGAGCAGTTCTTC. The entire variable domain, with the rest obtained from reference TRBV7-2 and TRBJ2-1, is as follows: GAGVSQSPSNKVTEKGKDVELRCDPISGHTALYWYRQSLGQGLEFLIYFQGNSAPDKSGLPSDRFSAERTGGSVSTLTIQRTQQEDSAVYLCASSPPERGGSYNEQFFGPGTRLTVL.

The chain links TRBV7-3 to TRBJ2-3; 11 bases are shared with TRBD2. With 5 bases clipped from V and 4 bases from J, the junction kept 5 bases outside the gene matches. CDR1 SGHTA and CDR2 FQGTGA come from the germline V gene. The CDR3 loop spans 15 amino acids. The DNA for the CDR3 is TGTGCCAGCAGCGCGGGACTAGCGGTAGCAGATACGCAGTATTTT. It specifies CASSAGLAVADTQYF. Full variable domain (remainder filled in from reference TRBV7-3 and TRBJ2-3): GAGVSQTPSNKVTEKGKYVELRCDPISGHTALYWYRQSLGQGPEFLIYFQGTGAADDSGLPNDRFFAVRPEGSVSTLKIQRTERGDSAVYLCASSAGLAVADTQYFGPGTRLTVL.

This clone was observed a few times. The sample has other DNA sequences that encode this CDR3 too. The chain joins TRBV11-2 to TRBJ1-1; the D is unclear. V was shortened by 1 base and J by 2 bases, with 5 bases between the two germline ends. The CDR3 has 13 amino acids. CDR1 and CDR2 (germline): SGHAT, FQNNGV. The CDR3 reads CASSLGLNTEAFF. In DNA form, the CDR3 reads TGTGCCAGCAGCTTAGGTCTTAACACTGAAGCTTTCTTT.

The chain couples TRBV4-1 to TRBJ1-5; TRBD1 aligns across 11 bases. The CDR3 sequence is 17 residues long. Looked up from germline, CDR1 is MGHRA and CDR2 is YSYEKL. V was pared by 3 bases and J by 5 bases, with 9 bases of the junction left unmatched. The CDR3 sequence is CASSQPPGTGGHQPQHF. The CDR3 DNA is TGCGCCAGCAGCCAGCCCCCCGGGACAGGGGGGCATCAGCCCCAGCATTTT.

The chain is built from TRBV28 and TRBJ1-2, with 7 bases identical to TRBD1. The CDR3 has 14 amino acids. J gave up 8 bases and V 7 bases, and 13 bases lay outside the gene matches. Germline values: CDR1 MDHEN, CDR2 SYDVKM. CDR3 loop: CASTSRGRGPGYTF. CDR3 sequence (DNA): TGTGCCAGCACCTCCAGGGGAAGGGGGCCCGGCTACACCTTC.

The chain couples TRBV4-3 to TRBJ2-1; TRBD1 agrees at 10 bases. The CDR3 extends over 17 amino acids. Germline values: CDR1 LGHNA, CDR2 YSLEER. J was trimmed by 9 bases and V by 1 base; bases with no gene match: 12. The CDR3 reads CASSQGSRGQGSGEQFF. DNA for the CDR3: TGCGCCAGCAGCCAAGGGTCCAGGGGACAGGGGTCTGGTGAGCAGTTCTTC.

J is TRBJ2-5 and V is TRBV7-6; perhaps TRBD2 as D (6 bases). The V and J ends lost 2 bases and 5 bases respectively, with 15 bases between them. The CDR3 has 15 residues. CDR1 SGHVS and CDR2 FNYEAQ come from the germline V gene. The DNA for the CDR3 is TGTGCCAGCAGCTTACCAGCCGGGGGATCGGAGACCCAGTACTTC. It codes for CASSLPAGGSETQYF.

The rearrangement uses TRBV7-6 and TRBJ1-4; 10 bases align to TRBD1. The CDR3 has 14 residues. Looked up from germline, CDR1 is SGHVS and CDR2 is FNYEAQ. With 8 bases clipped from V and 7 bases from J, the junction kept 7 bases outside the gene matches. The CDR3 protein is CASGDRGGSEKLFF. CDR3 sequence (DNA): TGTGCCAGCGGGGACAGGGGTGGAAGTGAAAAACTGTTTTTT.

The V and J genes are TRBV13 and TRBJ2-1, with 7 positions matching TRBD2. Germline V gene sequence: CDR1 PRHDT, CDR2 FYEKMQ (reference sequence). The CDR3 consists of 15 residues. After removal of 3 bases from V and 4 bases from J, the junction contained 6 bases not matched to a gene. The CDR3 DNA follows: TGTGCCAGCAGCTTTCGTACTAGCGTATACAATGAGCAGTTCTTC. Its translation is CASSFRTSVYNEQFF.

This rearrangement joins TRBV5-4 to TRBJ2-1, with 16 positions matching TRBD2. From germline, CDR1 is SGHNT and CDR2 YYREEE (reference sequence). The CDR3 is made up of 16 amino acids. Germline trimming cut 3 bases from V and 12 bases from J; bases unmatched to any gene: 9. CDR3 region: CASSSSGTSGGAGQFF. CDR3 DNA sequence: TGTGCCAGCAGCTCATCCGGGACTAGCGGGGGGGCCGGGCAGTTCTTC.

This clone was counted once. This chain uses TRBV5-8 with TRBJ1-6; D unresolved. CDR1 and CDR2 from the germline V gene are SGHTS and YDEGEE. This CDR3 spans 15 amino acids. V was clipped by 2 bases and J by 6 bases, with 12 bases between them. CDR3 sequence reads: CASSLDGLINSPLHF. In DNA form, the CDR3 reads TGTGCCAGCAGCTTAGACGGACTGATTAATTCACCCCTCCACTTT.

This clone has only a few counts. The chain is built from TRBV27 and TRBJ2-1, with a weak D call TRBD2 (5 bases). The CDR3 runs 15 residues. The V end was cut by 6 bases, the J end by 4 bases, with 16 bases between. Germline values: CDR1 MNHEY, CDR2 SMNVEV (reference sequence). The CDR3 DNA sequence: TGTGCCAGCAGGCTGGGAGCGGTAGCTTACAATGAGCAGTTCTTC. This sequence encodes CASRLGAVAYNEQFF.

The chain links TRBV10-3 to TRBJ2-5, with 9 bases matching TRBD1. Trimming cost V 4 bases and J 2 bases; bases outside gene matches: 5. The CDR3 runs 15 residues. Germline-derived CDR1 and CDR2 are ENHRY and SYGVKD. The CDR3 sequence is CAISVGQGLQETQYF. In DNA, the CDR3 is TGTGCCATCAGTGTTGGACAGGGGTTACAAGAGACCCAGTACTTC.

The rearrangement joins TRBV10-2 to TRBJ2-7; possible D gene TRBD1, 6 bases. V lost 2 bases and J 5 bases, leaving 19 bases between the germline ends. CDR3 size: 16 residues. Per the germline V gene, CDR1 is WSHSY and CDR2 is SAAADI. The CDR3 region has the DNA TGCGCCAGCAGTGAGCCCCATGGTGGGGGCGGCCACGAGCAGTACTTC. Encoded protein: CASSEPHGGGGHEQYF.

CDR3 nucleotides: TGTGCCAGCAGCCGCGGGGAAGGGGATTCACCCCTCCACTTT. This codes for CASSRGEGDSPLHF. This chain links TRBV9 with TRBJ1-6; a weak D match, TRBD1 (5 bases). The germline gives CDR1 SGDLS, CDR2 YYNGEE. CDR3 size: 14 residues. Trimming took off 4 bases at V and 8 bases at J, with 13 bases between the two ends.

The chain has TRBV6-1 and TRBJ2-1; TRBD2 matches at 11 bases. Per germline, CDR1 MNHNS and CDR2 SASEGT. The CDR3 length is 14 residues. V lost 4 bases and J lost 10; bases outside the gene matches: 6. The CDR3 nucleotides are TGTGCCAGCAGTGTGAGGAGACTAGCGGGGGAGCAGTTCTTC. Protein product: CASSVRRLAGEQFF.

The chain uses TRBV7-9 and TRBJ1-2; a weak D match, TRBD1 (5 bases). Trimming stripped 4 bases from V and 7 bases from J, with 13 bases between. Germline-derived CDR1 and CDR2 are SEHNR and FQNEAQ (reference sequence). The CDR3 is 13 residues long. The CDR3 DNA reads TGTGCCAGCAGCTCTGGCAGGGTGGGTGGCTACACCTTC. Residues: CASSSGRVGGYTF.

This chain joins TRBV2 and TRBJ2-6; possibly TRBD1 for D (6 bases). The germline V gene encodes CDR1 SNHLY and CDR2 FYNNEI. Trimming took 8 bases from V and 0 from J, leaving 14 bases between them. The length of the CDR3 is 16 residues. CDR3 in amino acids: CASRPDRLSGANVLTF. CDR3 DNA: TGTGCCAGCCGACCGGACAGACTCTCTGGGGCCAACGTCCTGACTTTC.

J is TRBJ1-2 and V is TRBV5-6; no reliable D call. The CDR3 extends over 14 amino acids. In germline, CDR1 is SGHDT, CDR2 YYEEEE. Trimming took off 3 bases at V and 0 bases at J, with 9 bases between the two ends. CDR3 protein: CASSWPAANYGYTF. The CDR3 DNA sequence: TGTGCCAGCAGCTGGCCCGCGGCTAACTATGGCTACACCTTC.

The DNA for the CDR3 is TGTGCCAGCTCACCGTCGGGACAGTTAAATAATTCACCCCTCCACTTT. It encodes CASSPSGQLNNSPLHF. V usage is TRBV18 and J usage is TRBJ1-6; TRBD1 matches at 7 bases. CDR1 and CDR2 from the germline V gene are KGHSH and LQKENI. The CDR3 is 16 amino acids. Trimming took 3 bases from V and 5 from J; bases not matched to a gene: 7. Complete variable domain (other parts from reference TRBV18 and TRBJ1-6): NAGVMQNPRHLVRRRGQEARLRCSPMKGHSHVYWYRQLPEEGLKFMVYLQKENIIDESGMPKERFSAEFPKEGPSILRIQQVVRGDSAAYFCASSPSGQLNNSPLHFGNGTRLTVT.

This chain connects TRBV2 to TRBJ1-2; 8 positions agree with TRBD1. Germline loops: CDR1 SNHLY, CDR2 FYNNEI. J lost 3 bases, V lost 7 bases, and 4 bases had no gene match. The CDR3 sequence is 13 residues long. As DNA, the CDR3 is TGTGCCAGCAAGCCGGACAGGGACTATGGCTACACCTTC. It encodes CASKPDRDYGYTF.

The chain couples TRBV5-1 to TRBJ2-5; D ambiguous. V was pared by 4 bases and J by 5 bases, with 15 bases between. The CDR3 length is 14 residues. Germline V gene data show CDR1 as SGHRS and CDR2 as YFSETQ. CDR3 DNA sequence: TGCGCCAGCAGCCCTATAGCAGTTAGGGAGACCCAGTACTTC. Residues: CASSPIAVRETQYF.

This chain joins TRBV7-9 and TRBJ1-6; D might be TRBD1 (6 bases). The germline CDR1 and CDR2 sequences are SEHNR and FQNEAQ (reference sequence). This CDR3 contains 15 residues. Between the trimmed V and J ends, which lost 5 bases and 2 bases, there was a span of 10 bases. The DNA of the CDR3 is TGTGCCAGCAGCGTACAGGGTCCCTATAATTCACCCCTCCACTTT. This translates into CASSVQGPYNSPLHF.

This rearrangement joins TRBV7-2 to TRBJ2-3; 14 bases agree with TRBD2. Germline CDR1 SGHTA, CDR2 FQGNSA. Losses at the gene ends were 2 bases for V and 6 bases for J; bases not matched to a gene: 7. The CDR3 is made up of 17 amino acids. CDR3 coding DNA: TGTGCCAGCAGCTTAATGCGACTAGCGGGGGGGACGGATACGCAGTATTTT. It yields the protein CASSLMRLAGGTDTQYF.

This chain joins TRBV15 and TRBJ1-4; D gene uncertain. The V end lost 2 bases, the J end lost 7 bases, and 11 bases lay between the germline ends. The CDR3 covers 14 residues. Germline V lookup: CDR1 LNHNV, CDR2 YYDKDF (reference sequence). The CDR3 here is CATSRNSRSEKLFF. CDR3 bases: TGTGCCACCAGCAGAAATTCTCGGAGTGAAAAACTGTTTTTT. Combining the CDR3 with reference TRBV15 and TRBJ1-4 gives the whole variable domain DAMVIQNPRYQVTQFGKPVTLSCSQTLNHNVMYWYQQKSSQAPKLLFHYYDKDFNNEADTPDNFQSRRPNTSFCFLDIRSPGLGDTAMYLCATSRNSRSEKLFFGSGTQLSVL.

The chain is built from TRBV28 and TRBJ2-7, with 9 nucleotides matching TRBD1. CDR1 and CDR2 (germline): MDHEN, SYDVKM. Germline trimming cut 3 bases from V and 5 bases from J; bases unmatched to any gene: 5. This CDR3 is built from 14 residues. CDR3 amino acids: CASSFWDRDNEQYF. The CDR3 coding sequence is TGTGCCAGCAGTTTTTGGGACAGGGACAACGAGCAGTACTTC.

This clone occurred once. The chain joins TRBV5-5 to TRBJ1-5, with 7 nucleotides matching TRBD1. The CDR3 covers 16 residues. V dropped 5 bases and J dropped 1; count of bases not matched to a gene: 9. Germline CDR1 reads SGHKS; CDR2 reads YYEKEE (reference sequence). The CDR3 region is CASRPHGTESNQPQHF. CDR3 in DNA: TGTGCCAGCAGACCACACGGGACAGAAAGCAATCAGCCCCAGCATTTT.

The rearrangement links TRBV15 to TRBJ2-5, with 12 bases lining up with TRBD1. Trimming at V came to 5 bases and at J to 6 bases, leaving 13 bases not matched to a gene. The germline V gene has CDR1 LNHNV and CDR2 YYDKDF (reference sequence). The CDR3 covers 17 residues. Here the CDR3 reads CATSGNIRDRGQKTQYF. In DNA, the CDR3 is TGTGCCACCAGCGGAAATATTCGGGACAGGGGGCAGAAGACCCAGTACTTC.